This TCR beta chain comes out of a study of cytomegalovirus exposure and HLA in healthy donors. The CDR3 runs 13 residues. With V trimmed by 6 bases and J by 4 bases, 4 bases remained unmatched. CDR1 and CDR2 from the germline V gene are MDHEN and SYDVKM. Assay used: immunoSEQ multiplex PCR; TCRdb lists only in-frame clones, some missing. This repertoire shows roughly 150,000 clones, around 90% found once; its top ten account for about 3.1%. Sequencing was done on a sample of PBMCs. The rearrangement joins TRBV28 to TRBJ1-2; 8 bases map to TRBD1. This clonotype was sampled from a woman younger than 35 in good health and CMV-seropositive. CDR3 in DNA: TGTGCCAGCAGCACGGGGACAGGCTATGGCTACACCTTC. Protein: CASSTGTGYGYTF.